These 9 T cell receptor beta chains were sequenced from one sample in a study of blood T cell repertoires in COVID-19. The method was immunoSEQ multiplex PCR; TCRdb's version includes in-frame clones alone and lacks a portion of them. Among 380,000 or so clones listed, around 90% were seen once. The sample taken for sequencing was PBMCs or T cells enriched from blood (not recorded which). All receptors come from a woman between 40 and 55 years old with acute COVID-19.

This chain uses TRBV24-1 with TRBJ1-4; possible D gene TRBD1, 5 bases. The germline CDR1 and CDR2 sequences are KGHDR and SFDVKD. V lost 0 bases and J lost 8, with 15 bases in between. This CDR3 comprises 16 residues. This CDR3 reads CATSDLGRGRTEKLFF. The CDR3 DNA is TGTGCCACCAGTGATTTGGGGAGGGGAAGGACCGAAAAACTGTTTTTT.

The rearrangement uses TRBV5-1 and TRBJ2-2; D is ambiguous. Germline-derived CDR1 and CDR2 are SGHRS and YFSETQ. This CDR3 has 15 amino acids. Trimming stripped 0 bases from V and 0 bases from J, with 6 bases between. The CDR3 DNA reads as TGCGCCAGCAGCTTGGAACAGACGAACACCGGGGAGCTGTTTTTT. Its protein is CASSLEQTNTGELFF.

This clone turned up a few times. This chain links TRBV12-3 or TRBV12-4 with TRBJ1-2; a weak D match, TRBD1 (6 bases). Trimming removed 3 bases at V and 5 bases at J, with 10 bases between. This CDR3 comprises 13 residues. The CDR3 reads CASSLGTYYGYTF. DNA of the CDR3: TGTGCCAGCAGTTTGGGGACATATTATGGCTACACCTTC.

The V gene is TRBV19, the J gene TRBJ1-6; no clear D gene. The germline V and J ends were trimmed by 4 bases and 9 bases, with 13 bases remaining between them. CDR1 is LNHDA, CDR2 SQIVND, per germline (reference sequence). This CDR3 spans 14 amino acids. The CDR3 DNA is TGTGCCAGTAGTACGACGGCTAGAGGTTCACCCCTCCACTTT. Protein sequence: CASSTTARGSPLHF.

The chain is built from TRBV27 and TRBJ1-3, with 8 bases that match TRBD1. The CDR3 extends over 14 amino acids. J lost 3 bases, V lost 6 bases, and 4 bases had no gene match. CDR1 and CDR2 (germline): MNHEY, SMNVEV (reference sequence). The DNA of the CDR3 is TGTGCCAGCAGATCGACAGGGGATGGAAACACCATATATTTT. Encoded protein: CASRSTGDGNTIYF.

This chain uses TRBV9 with TRBJ2-3, with a possible D match to TRBD2 (6 bases). CDR1 and CDR2 (germline): SGDLS, YYNGEE. V lost 0 bases to trimming and J lost 2 bases, with 13 bases between them. CDR3 length: 16 residues. The chain's CDR3 is CASSVAGRGFTDTQYF. The CDR3 DNA reads as TGTGCCAGCAGCGTAGCGGGGCGGGGATTCACAGATACGCAGTATTTT.

The chain couples TRBV2 to TRBJ2-7; D is perhaps TRBD2 (6 bases). The germline V gene encodes CDR1 SNHLY and CDR2 FYNNEI. Trimming left V 4 bases short and J 1 base short, with 8 bases between. The CDR3 loop spans 13 amino acids. CDR3 nucleotides: TGTGCCAGCAGTGGTCGGGGGTCCTACGAGCAGTACTTC. Protein: CASSGRGSYEQYF.

V and J are TRBV30 and TRBJ2-7, with TRBD1 matching 11 bases. The CDR3 has 15 amino acids. V was clipped by 2 bases and J by 5 bases; unmatched bases: 8. The V gene's germline CDR1 is GTSNPN and CDR2 SVGIG (reference sequence). The CDR3 bases are TGTGCCTGGAGTATTAGGACAGGGGGCCTCCACGAGCAGTACTTC. Its translation: CAWSIRTGGLHEQYF.

The count of this clone is one. The chain employs TRBV23-1 and TRBJ2-5; D might be TRBD1 (6 bases). TRBV23-1 is recorded as an ORF, its role being uncertain. The CDR3 is made up of 12 amino acids. Trimming stripped 8 bases from V and 1 base from J, with 8 bases between. The CDR3, as DNA: TGCGCCAGCCAGACAGGCCAAGAGACCCAGTACTTC. It specifies CASQTGQETQYF.